The source of this T cell receptor (beta chain) is a study of blood T cell repertoires in COVID-19. From germline, CDR1 is LNHNV and CDR2 YYDKDF (reference sequence). Trimming took off 4 bases at V and 7 bases at J, with 10 bases between the two ends. The CDR3 has 13 residues. The study assigned cohorts using participant-reported clinical history. Original methodology: Estimated nucleated cell counts came from reference gene primer amplification. Sequencing used immunoSEQ multiplex PCR; TCRdb keeps in-frame clones, though not all of them. V, J and clone size derive from that table, while D and trimming were established from the DNA sequence. The repertoire holds approximately 300,000 clones, around 85% seen once, with 1.9% in the top ten.

This TCR derives from a woman aged 30 to 39 who had been exposed to COVID-19. Sequencing was performed on PBMCs or T cells enriched from blood (not recorded which). The rearrangement uses TRBV15 and TRBJ2-2, with D maybe TRBD1 (5 bases). The CDR3 spells CATSKGSDGELFF. The CDR3 nucleotides are TGTGCCACCAGCAAGGGGTCGGACGGGGAGCTGTTTTTT.